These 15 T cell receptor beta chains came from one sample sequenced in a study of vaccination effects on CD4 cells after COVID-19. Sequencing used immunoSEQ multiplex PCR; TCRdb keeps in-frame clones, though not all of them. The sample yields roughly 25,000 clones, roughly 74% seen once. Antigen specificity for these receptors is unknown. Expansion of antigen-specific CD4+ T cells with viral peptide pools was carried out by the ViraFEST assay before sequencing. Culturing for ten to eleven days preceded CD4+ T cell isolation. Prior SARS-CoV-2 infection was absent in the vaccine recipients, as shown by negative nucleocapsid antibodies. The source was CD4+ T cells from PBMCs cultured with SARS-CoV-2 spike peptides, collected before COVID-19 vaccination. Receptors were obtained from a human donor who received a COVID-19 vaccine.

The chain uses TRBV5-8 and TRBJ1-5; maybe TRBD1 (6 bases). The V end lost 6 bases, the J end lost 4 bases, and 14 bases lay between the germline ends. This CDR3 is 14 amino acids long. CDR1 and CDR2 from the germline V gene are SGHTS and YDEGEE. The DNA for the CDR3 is TGTGCCAGCAAATTGGGCCAGGGGAATCAGCCCCAGCATTTT. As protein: CASKLGQGNQPQHF.

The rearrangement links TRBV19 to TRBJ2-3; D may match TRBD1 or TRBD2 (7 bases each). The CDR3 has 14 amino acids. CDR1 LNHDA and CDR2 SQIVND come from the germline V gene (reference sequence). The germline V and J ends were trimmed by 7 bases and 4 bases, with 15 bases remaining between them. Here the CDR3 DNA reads TGTGCCAGTACTTATCCAGGGGGGGCAGATACGCAGTATTTT. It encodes CASTYPGGADTQYF. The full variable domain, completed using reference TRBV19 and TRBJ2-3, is DGGITQSPKYLFRKEGQNVTLSCEQNLNHDAMYWYRQDPGQGLRLIYYSQIVNDFQKGDIAEGYSVSREKKESFPLTVTSAQKNPTAFYLCASTYPGGADTQYFGPGTRLTVL.

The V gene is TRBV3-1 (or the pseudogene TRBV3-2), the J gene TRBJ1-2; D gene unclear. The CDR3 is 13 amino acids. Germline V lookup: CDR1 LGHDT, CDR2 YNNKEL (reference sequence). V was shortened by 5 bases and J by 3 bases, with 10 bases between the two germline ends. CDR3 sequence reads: CASSEDGHYGYTF. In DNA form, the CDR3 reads TGTGCCAGCAGCGAGGACGGTCACTATGGCTACACCTTC.

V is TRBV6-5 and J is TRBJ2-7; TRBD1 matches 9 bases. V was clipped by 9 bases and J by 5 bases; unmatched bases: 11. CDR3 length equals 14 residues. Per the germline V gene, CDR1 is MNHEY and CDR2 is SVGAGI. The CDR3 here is CASPNKDRGNEQYF. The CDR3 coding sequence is TGTGCCAGTCCGAATAAGGACAGGGGCAACGAGCAGTACTTC.

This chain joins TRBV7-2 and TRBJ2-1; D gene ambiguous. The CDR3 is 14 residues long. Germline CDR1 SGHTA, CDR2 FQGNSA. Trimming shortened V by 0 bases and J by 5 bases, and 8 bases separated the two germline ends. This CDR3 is CASSLALGNNEQFF. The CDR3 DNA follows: TGTGCCAGCAGCTTAGCGTTGGGGAACAATGAGCAGTTCTTC.

The CDR3 reads CASSSYAGTETFSYEQYF. The CDR3 nucleotides are TGTGCCAGCAGCTCATATGCCGGGACAGAGACTTTCAGCTACGAGCAGTACTTC. The J gene is TRBJ2-7, the V gene TRBV5-4; 7 positions match TRBD1. This CDR3 is built from 18 residues. The J segment lost 3 bases and the V segment lost 3 bases, leaving 18 bases of the junction unmatched. Per the germline V gene, CDR1 is SGHNT and CDR2 is YYREEE (reference sequence).

The CDR3 DNA reads TGTGCCAGCAGCCCTCGCACAGGGGGGGGCAATGAGCAGTTCTTC. Protein product: CASSPRTGGGNEQFF. The chain combines TRBV11-2 with TRBJ2-1; weak D call: TRBD1 (8 bases). CDR3 length: 15 amino acids. Germline assignment: CDR1 SGHAT and CDR2 FQNNGV. The V gene lost 5 bases and the J gene lost 6 bases, with 17 bases spanning the gap.

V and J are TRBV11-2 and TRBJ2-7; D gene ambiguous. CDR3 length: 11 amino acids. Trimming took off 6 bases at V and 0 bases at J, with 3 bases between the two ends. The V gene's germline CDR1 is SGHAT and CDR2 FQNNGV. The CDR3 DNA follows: TGTGCCAGCAGTCCCTCCTACGAGCAGTACTTC. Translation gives CASSPSYEQYF.

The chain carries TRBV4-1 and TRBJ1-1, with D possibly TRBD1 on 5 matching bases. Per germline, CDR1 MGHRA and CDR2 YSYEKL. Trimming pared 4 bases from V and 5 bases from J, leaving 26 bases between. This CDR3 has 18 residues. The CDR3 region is CASSPLGLGRVLRTEAFF. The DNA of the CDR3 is TGCGCCAGCAGCCCTTTGGGGCTTGGGAGGGTATTAAGGACTGAAGCTTTCTTT.

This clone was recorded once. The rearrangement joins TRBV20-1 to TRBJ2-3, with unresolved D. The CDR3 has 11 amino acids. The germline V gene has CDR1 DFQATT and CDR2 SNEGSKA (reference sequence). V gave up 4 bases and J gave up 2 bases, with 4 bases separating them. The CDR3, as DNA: TGCAGTGCTATAATCACAGATACGCAGTATTTT. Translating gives CSAIITDTQYF.

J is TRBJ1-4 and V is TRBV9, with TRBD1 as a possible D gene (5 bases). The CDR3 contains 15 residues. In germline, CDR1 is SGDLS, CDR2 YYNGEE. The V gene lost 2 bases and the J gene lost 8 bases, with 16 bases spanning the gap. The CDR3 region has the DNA TGTGCCAGCAGCGTCGGGTCGGGGAGGGGCGAAAAACTGTTTTTT. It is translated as CASSVGSGRGEKLFF. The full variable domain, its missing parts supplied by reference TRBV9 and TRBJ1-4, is DSGVTQTPKHLITATGQRVTLRCSPRSGDLSVYWYQQSLDQGLQFLIQYYNGEERAKGNILERFSAQQFPDLHSELNLSSLELGDSALYFCASSVGSGRGEKLFFGSGTQLSVL.

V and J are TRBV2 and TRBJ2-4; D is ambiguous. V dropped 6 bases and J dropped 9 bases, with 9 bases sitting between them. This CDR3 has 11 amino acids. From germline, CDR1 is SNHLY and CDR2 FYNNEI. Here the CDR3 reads CASSPWGIQYF. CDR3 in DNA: TGTGCCAGCAGCCCCTGGGGCATTCAGTACTTC.

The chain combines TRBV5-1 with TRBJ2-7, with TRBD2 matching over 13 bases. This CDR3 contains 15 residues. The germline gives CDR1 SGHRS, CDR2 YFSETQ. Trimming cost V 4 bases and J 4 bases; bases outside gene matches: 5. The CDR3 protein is CASSRGTSGEYEQYF. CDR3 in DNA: TGCGCCAGCAGCCGAGGGACTAGCGGGGAATACGAGCAGTACTTC.

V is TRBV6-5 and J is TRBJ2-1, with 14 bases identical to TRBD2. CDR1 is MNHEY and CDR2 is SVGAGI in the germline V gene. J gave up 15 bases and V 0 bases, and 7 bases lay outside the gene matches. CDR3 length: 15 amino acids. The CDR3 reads CASSYSGLAGGSVFF. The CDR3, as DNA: TGTGCCAGCAGTTACTCAGGACTAGCGGGGGGTTCGGTGTTCTTC.

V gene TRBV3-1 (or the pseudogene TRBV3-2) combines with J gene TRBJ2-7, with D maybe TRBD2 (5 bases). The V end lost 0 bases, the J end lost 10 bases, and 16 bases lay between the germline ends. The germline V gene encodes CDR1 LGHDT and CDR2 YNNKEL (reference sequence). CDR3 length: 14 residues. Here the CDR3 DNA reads TGTGCCAGCAGCCAAGATAGTGGCGGGTCCCCCCAGTACTTC. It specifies CASSQDSGGSPQYF.